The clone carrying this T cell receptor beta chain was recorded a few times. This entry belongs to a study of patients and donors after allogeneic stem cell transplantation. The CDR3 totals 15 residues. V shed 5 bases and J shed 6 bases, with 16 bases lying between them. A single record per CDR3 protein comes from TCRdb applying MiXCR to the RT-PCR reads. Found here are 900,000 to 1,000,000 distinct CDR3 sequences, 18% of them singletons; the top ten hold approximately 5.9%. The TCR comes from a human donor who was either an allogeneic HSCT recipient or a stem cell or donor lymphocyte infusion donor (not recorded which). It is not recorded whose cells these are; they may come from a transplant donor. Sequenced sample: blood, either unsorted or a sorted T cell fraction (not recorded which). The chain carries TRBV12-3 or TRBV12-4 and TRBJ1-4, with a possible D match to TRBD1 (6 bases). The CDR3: CASSRWGRGHEKLFF. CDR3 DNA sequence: TGTGCCAGCAGTCGCTGGGGCAGGGGTCATGAAAAACTGTTTTTT.